These 8 T cell receptor beta chains came from one sample sequenced in a study of breast tumors, draining lymph nodes, adjacent tissues. Breast cancer patients provided tissue from their axillary draining lymph nodes. TCRdb itself ran the multiplex PCR reads through MiXCR, one entry per CDR3 protein. The data hold under 300,000 distinct CDR3 sequences, with 34% observed a single time. The material sequenced was axillary lymph node tissue. These receptors were obtained from a female donor with breast cancer. Some clones in this sample may be carry-over from other donors' samples.

This clonotype has at least ten counts. The J gene is TRBJ1-2, the V gene TRBV14; D ambiguous. The CDR3 has 14 amino acids. V lost 1 base and J 2 bases, leaving 8 bases between the germline ends. CDR1 SGHDN and CDR2 FVKESK come from the germline V gene. The CDR3 region has the DNA TGTGCCAGCAGCCAAGTCCCAGAAAACTATGGCTACACCTTC. Translated: CASSQVPENYGYTF.

This clonotype was counted ten times or more. The chain carries TRBV19 and TRBJ1-2; D is perhaps TRBD1 (5 bases). V dropped 7 bases and J dropped 4 bases, with 16 bases sitting between them. CDR1 and CDR2 (germline): LNHDA, SQIVND (reference sequence). The CDR3 sequence is 14 residues long. The CDR3 DNA is TGTGCCAGTACCCTTGGCAGGGCATCCTATGGCTACACCTTC. Amino acid sequence: CASTLGRASYGYTF.

This clonotype was recorded at least ten times. The genes are TRBV10-3 and TRBJ1-3; a weak D match, TRBD1 (5 bases). This CDR3 contains 13 residues. The germline CDR1 and CDR2 sequences are ENHRY and SYGVKD. V was shortened by 11 bases and J by 0 bases, with 11 bases between the two germline ends. This CDR3 reads CAAQGISGNTIYF. The CDR3, as DNA: TGTGCCGCGCAGGGCATCTCTGGAAACACCATATATTTT.

Many counts were recorded for this clonotype. The chain is built from TRBV20-1 and TRBJ1-2, with D perhaps matching TRBD1 (6 bases). Germline lookup yields CDR1 DFQATT and CDR2 SNEGSKA (reference sequence). Trimming removed 4 bases at V and 6 bases at J, with 9 bases between. The CDR3 contains 11 residues. CDR3 sequence reads: CSATGTNGYTF. The CDR3 nucleotides read TGCAGTGCTACCGGGACAAATGGCTACACCTTC.

This sequence joins TRBV12-3 or TRBV12-4 and TRBJ2-7, with D unresolved. V gave up 4 bases and J gave up 4 bases, with 14 bases separating them. The CDR3 is made up of 14 amino acids. CDR3 in amino acids: CASSSAGPPYEQYF. The CDR3, as DNA: TGTGCCAGCAGTTCAGCTGGGCCACCTTACGAGCAGTACTTC.

This clonotype occurred many times. The gene calls are TRBV19 and TRBJ2-2; 11 bases align to TRBD1. The CDR3 covers 14 residues. Germline lookup yields CDR1 LNHDA and CDR2 SQIVND (reference sequence). J lost 6 bases, V lost 7 bases, and 4 bases had no gene match. In nucleotides, the CDR3 is TGTGCCAGTATTCCGGGACAGGGGGCCGGGGAGCTGTTTTTT. Encoded protein: CASIPGQGAGELFF.

The chain employs TRBV20-1 and TRBJ2-1, with TRBD2 matching 11 bases. The germline V gene has CDR1 DFQATT and CDR2 SNEGSKA (reference sequence). The V and J ends lost 5 bases and 12 bases, in that order; junction bases with no gene match: 15. This CDR3 has 15 amino acids. The CDR3 spells CSAWDTSGSVPGQFF. CDR3 bases: TGCAGTGCTTGGGACACTAGCGGGAGCGTTCCGGGGCAGTTCTTC.

With regard to this clonotype: The junction departs from the called germline gene at one end, perhaps through a read error. The chain recombines TRBV11-3 with TRBJ2-1; D possibly uses TRBD1 or TRBD2 (5 bases each). The CDR3 loop spans 16 amino acids. Germline values: CDR1 SGHNT, CDR2 YENEEA. The CDR3: CASSQRGWAEGNGQFF. The CDR3 DNA follows: TGTGCCAGCAGCCAAAGGGGTTGGGCAGAGGGAAATGGGCAGTTCTTC.